Each of the 19 T cell receptor beta chains below was sequenced from the same sample in a study of cytomegalovirus exposure and HLA in healthy donors. In the PCR, 60 Vbeta and 13 Jbeta primers were used. Clones were read by immunoSEQ multiplex PCR, and TCRdb kept only the in-frame ones, dropping some. The sample shows about 160,000 clones, roughly 82% of them seen only once. Input material: PBMCs. These receptors were taken from a girl aged 10 to 17 in good health and CMV-seropositive.

The CDR3 protein is CASSEGPPPEYGYTF. In DNA form, the CDR3 reads TGTGCCAGCAGTGAAGGTCCACCACCGGAGTATGGCTACACCTTC. This sequence joins TRBV6-1 and TRBJ1-2; no definite D call. The CDR3 spans 15 residues. CDR1 is MNHNS and CDR2 is SASEGT in the germline V gene. Trimming took off 1 base at V and 5 bases at J, with 14 bases between the two ends.

CDR3 sequence reads: CASSLTISRGGLEQFF. The CDR3 DNA reads TGTGCCAGCAGCTTAACGATCTCCCGGGGGGGCCTTGAGCAGTTCTTC. V gene TRBV11-2 combines with J gene TRBJ2-1; 8 nucleotides agree with TRBD2. This CDR3 region has 16 residues. The germline V gene encodes CDR1 SGHAT and CDR2 FQNNGV. V was pared by 2 bases and J by 9 bases, with 12 bases of the junction left unmatched.

The V call is TRBV14, the J call TRBJ2-7; a possible D gene is TRBD2 (6 bases). Germline V gives CDR1 SGHDN, CDR2 FVKESK. Trimming removed 4 bases at V and 6 bases at J, with 16 bases between. CDR3 length: 14 residues. The CDR3 bases are TGTGCCAGCAGCCGAGTTAGGAGGGCCAGCGAGCAGTACTTC. Its translation is CASSRVRRASEQYF.

The count of this clone is one. The gene calls are TRBV2 and TRBJ2-1; 12 bases align to TRBD2. After removal of 9 bases from V and 6 bases from J, the junction contained 15 bases not matched to a gene. The CDR3 covers 17 residues. CDR1 is SNHLY, CDR2 FYNNEI, per germline. The CDR3 is CARTRASGGGIGNEQFF. The CDR3 coding sequence is TGTGCCAGGACCCGGGCTAGCGGGGGGGGGATTGGCAATGAGCAGTTCTTC.

The chain employs TRBV29-1 and TRBJ1-3; TRBD1 matches at 8 bases. The CDR3 is 14 amino acids. Germline values: CDR1 SQVTM, CDR2 ANQGSEA. The junction had 1 base not matched to a gene; V was cut back by 1 base and J by 2 bases. This CDR3 is CSVEVDRAGNTIYF. The CDR3 DNA is TGCAGCGTTGAAGTGGACAGGGCTGGAAACACCATATATTTT.

The rearrangement links TRBV6-1 to TRBJ2-7; D not certain. Per germline, CDR1 MNHNS and CDR2 SASEGT. The CDR3 is 14 amino acids. The V and J ends lost 6 bases and 0 bases respectively, with 12 bases between them. CDR3 nucleotides: TGTGCCAGCAGGGCTGCCCTCAGCTCCTACGAGCAGTACTTC. It specifies CASRAALSSYEQYF.

This rearrangement joins TRBV14 to TRBJ2-5, with a tentative D call TRBD2 (5 bases). CDR1 and CDR2 (germline): SGHDN, FVKESK. The CDR3 loop spans 13 amino acids. V was pared by 3 bases and J by 5 bases, with 10 bases between. The CDR3 reads CASSHKGGETQYF. CDR3 in DNA: TGTGCCAGCAGCCATAAGGGCGGGGAGACCCAGTACTTC.

Only a few counts were recorded for this clone. This chain uses TRBV2 with TRBJ2-1; 7 positions match TRBD2. The trim removed 5 bases at V and 10 bases at J, leaving 8 bases unmatched. CDR1 and CDR2 (germline): SNHLY, FYNNEI. The CDR3 contains 13 residues. The chain's CDR3 is CASSPGGGWEQFF. The CDR3 DNA follows: TGTGCCAGCAGTCCCGGCGGGGGATGGGAGCAGTTCTTC.

The chain joins TRBV15 to TRBJ2-7; 7 nucleotides agree with TRBD1. The CDR3 covers 15 residues. Germline CDR1 LNHNV, CDR2 YYDKDF (reference sequence). V trimming: 0 bases; J trimming: 3 bases; junction bases outside the gene matches: 5. In nucleotides, the CDR3 is TGTGCCACCAGCAGAGATCGCAGGGGGAGCTACGAGCAGTACTTC. Its translation: CATSRDRRGSYEQYF. The whole variable domain, filled in from reference TRBV15 and TRBJ2-7, reads DAMVIQNPRYQVTQFGKPVTLSCSQTLNHNVMYWYQQKSSQAPKLLFHYYDKDFNNEADTPDNFQSRRPNTSFCFLDIRSPGLGDTAMYLCATSRDRRGSYEQYFGPGTRLTVT.

The sample holds one count of this clone. V is TRBV19 and J is TRBJ1-5; D remains unclear. The CDR3 spans 12 residues. V lost 3 bases to trimming and J lost 7 bases, with 7 bases between them. From germline, CDR1 is LNHDA and CDR2 SQIVND (reference sequence). The CDR3 is CASSIEVQPQHF. In DNA, the CDR3 is TGTGCCAGTAGTATTGAGGTCCAGCCCCAGCATTTT. The full variable domain, rest sourced from reference TRBV19 and TRBJ1-5, is DGGITQSPKYLFRKEGQNVTLSCEQNLNHDAMYWYRQDPGQGLRLIYYSQIVNDFQKGDIAEGYSVSREKKESFPLTVTSAQKNPTAFYLCASSIEVQPQHFGDGTRLSIL.

V is TRBV4-3 and J is TRBJ1-3; D is unresolved. Between the trimmed V and J ends, which lost 1 base and 2 bases, there was a span of 9 bases. The CDR3 totals 15 residues. CDR1 and CDR2 (germline): LGHNA, YSLEER. CDR3 amino acids: CASSQGRGAGNTIYF. The CDR3 DNA follows: TGCGCCAGCAGCCAAGGTAGAGGAGCTGGAAACACCATATATTTT.

V usage is TRBV7-2 and J usage is TRBJ2-5; possible D gene TRBD2, 6 bases. V lost 1 base, J lost 3 bases, and 6 bases lay in between. Germline V gene lookup returns CDR1 SGHTA and CDR2 FQGNSA. The CDR3 has 13 amino acids. The CDR3 loop reads CASSLGGEETQYF. CDR3 in DNA: TGTGCCAGCAGCTTAGGGGGGGAAGAGACCCAGTACTTC.

The CDR3 nucleotides read TGTGCCAGTAGTATAGTCCCTAACACTGAAGCTTTCTTT. Amino acid sequence: CASSIVPNTEAFF. V usage is TRBV19 and J usage is TRBJ1-1; no clear D. The CDR3 is 13 residues long. Trimming took off 1 base at V and 2 bases at J, with 5 bases between the two ends. The germline V gene encodes CDR1 LNHDA and CDR2 SQIVND (reference sequence).

The rearrangement uses TRBV5-1 and TRBJ2-1, with a tentative D call TRBD1 (6 bases). Germline values: CDR1 SGHRS, CDR2 YFSETQ. Between the trimmed V and J ends, which lost 4 bases and 2 bases, there was a span of 13 bases. This CDR3 is 15 amino acids long. The CDR3 DNA sequence: TGCGCCAGCAGCCAAGACAGGAAACCCTACAATGAGCAGTTCTTC. Protein product: CASSQDRKPYNEQFF.

The chain couples TRBV7-3 to TRBJ2-1; D remains unclear. Germline V CDR1 and CDR2: SGHTA, FQGTGA. Trimming took 4 bases from V and 2 from J, leaving 6 bases between them. The CDR3 spans 13 residues. The CDR3 DNA sequence: TGTGCCAGCAGCTCCGACACCTACAATGAGCAGTTCTTC. Translating it yields CASSSDTYNEQFF.

The rearrangement links TRBV28 to TRBJ1-2; possibly TRBD1 for D (6 bases). V lost 3 bases and J lost 4, with 15 bases in between. The CDR3 has 15 amino acids. Germline CDR1 reads MDHEN; CDR2 reads SYDVKM. CDR3 protein: CASSFGGARAYGYTF. Here the CDR3 DNA reads TGTGCCAGCAGTTTCGGGGGGGCGCGAGCCTATGGCTACACCTTC.

V and J are TRBV7-3 and TRBJ2-7, with 7 bases matching TRBD1. Germline trimming cut 2 bases from V and 5 bases from J; bases unmatched to any gene: 6. The CDR3 consists of 14 residues. The germline V gene has CDR1 SGHTA and CDR2 FQGTGA. Here the CDR3 DNA reads TGTGCCAGCAGCTTATTAGCAGGGGGAAACGAGCAGTACTTC. Translated: CASSLLAGGNEQYF.

This clone showed up just once. The chain is built from TRBV10-3 and TRBJ1-1, with 7 bases matching TRBD1. From germline, CDR1 is ENHRY and CDR2 SYGVKD. J gave up 6 bases and V 4 bases, and 2 bases lay outside the gene matches. The CDR3 length is 12 residues. The CDR3 loop reads CAISGQGAEAFF. CDR3 coding DNA: TGTGCCATCAGTGGCCAGGGGGCTGAAGCTTTCTTT.

Only a few counts were recorded for this clone. The chain recombines TRBV4-1 with TRBJ2-1; D is possibly TRBD2 (5 bases). V lost 0 bases to trimming and J lost 7 bases, with 13 bases between them. This CDR3 has 15 amino acids. From germline, CDR1 is MGHRA and CDR2 YSYEKL. CDR3 sequence (DNA): TGCGCCAGCAGCCAAGAAAGTCGGGGTCATAATGAGCAGTTCTTC. It translates to CASSQESRGHNEQFF.